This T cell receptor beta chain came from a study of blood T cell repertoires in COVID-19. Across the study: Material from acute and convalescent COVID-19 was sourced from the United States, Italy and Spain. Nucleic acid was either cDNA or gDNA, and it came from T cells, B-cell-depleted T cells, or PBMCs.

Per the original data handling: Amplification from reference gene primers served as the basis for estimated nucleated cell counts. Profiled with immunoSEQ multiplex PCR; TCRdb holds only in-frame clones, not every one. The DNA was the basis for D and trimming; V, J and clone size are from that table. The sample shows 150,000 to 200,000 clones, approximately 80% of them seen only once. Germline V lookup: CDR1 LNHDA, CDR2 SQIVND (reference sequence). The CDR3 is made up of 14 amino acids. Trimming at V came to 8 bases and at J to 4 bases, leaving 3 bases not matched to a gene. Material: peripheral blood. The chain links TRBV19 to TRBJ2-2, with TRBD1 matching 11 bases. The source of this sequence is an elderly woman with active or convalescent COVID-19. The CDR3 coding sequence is TGTGCCAGTTGGACAGGGGGCTTCACCGGGGAGCTGTTTTTT. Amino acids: CASWTGGFTGELFF.